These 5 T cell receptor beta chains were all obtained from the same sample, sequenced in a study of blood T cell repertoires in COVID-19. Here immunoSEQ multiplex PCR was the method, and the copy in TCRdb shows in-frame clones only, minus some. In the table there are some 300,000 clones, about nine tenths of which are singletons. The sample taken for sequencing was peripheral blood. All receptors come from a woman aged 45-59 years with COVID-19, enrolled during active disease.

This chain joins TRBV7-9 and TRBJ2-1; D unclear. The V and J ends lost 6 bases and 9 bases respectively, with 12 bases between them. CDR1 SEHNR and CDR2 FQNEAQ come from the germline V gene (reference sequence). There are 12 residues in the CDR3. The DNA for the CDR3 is TGTGCCAGCAGACGTATTTTGAGTGAGCAGTTCTTC. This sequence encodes CASRRILSEQFF. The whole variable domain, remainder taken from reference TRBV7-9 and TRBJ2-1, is DTGVSQNPRHKITKRGQNVTFRCDPISEHNRLYWYRQTLGQGPEFLTYFQNEAQLEKSRLLSDRFSAERPKGSFSTLEIQRTEQGDSAMYLCASRRILSEQFFGPGTRLTVL.

CDR3 nucleotides: TGTGCCAGTAGTATACGACAGGGGCTGAGCACTGAAGCTTTCTTT. Protein: CASSIRQGLSTEAFF. The rearrangement links TRBV19 to TRBJ1-1, with 8 bases fitting TRBD1. With 2 bases clipped from V and 4 bases from J, the junction kept 6 bases outside the gene matches. Germline CDR1 LNHDA, CDR2 SQIVND (reference sequence). This CDR3 comprises 15 residues. Combining the CDR3 with reference TRBV19 and TRBJ1-1 gives the whole variable domain DGGITQSPKYLFRKEGQNVTLSCEQNLNHDAMYWYRQDPGQGLRLIYYSQIVNDFQKGDIAEGYSVSREKKESFPLTVTSAQKNPTAFYLCASSIRQGLSTEAFFGQGTRLTVV.

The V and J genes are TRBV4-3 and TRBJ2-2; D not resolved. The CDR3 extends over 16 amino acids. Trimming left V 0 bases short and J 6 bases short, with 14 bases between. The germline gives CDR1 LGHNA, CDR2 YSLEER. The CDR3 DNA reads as TGCGCCAGCAGCCAAGAGACAATGGTTCGGTCCGGGGAGCTGTTTTTT. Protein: CASSQETMVRSGELFF.

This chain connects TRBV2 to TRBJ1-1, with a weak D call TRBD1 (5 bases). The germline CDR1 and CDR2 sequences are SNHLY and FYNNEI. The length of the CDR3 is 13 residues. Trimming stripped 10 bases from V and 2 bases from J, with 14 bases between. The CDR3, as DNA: TGTGCCACCGCGGAGCAGGGTAACACTGAAGCTTTCTTT. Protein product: CATAEQGNTEAFF. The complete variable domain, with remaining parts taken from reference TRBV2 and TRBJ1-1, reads EPEVTQTPSHQVTQMGQEVILRCVPISNHLYFYWYRQILGQKVEFLVSFYNNEISEKSEIFDDQFSVERPDGSNFTLKIRSTKLEDSAMYFCATAEQGNTEAFFGQGTRLTVV.

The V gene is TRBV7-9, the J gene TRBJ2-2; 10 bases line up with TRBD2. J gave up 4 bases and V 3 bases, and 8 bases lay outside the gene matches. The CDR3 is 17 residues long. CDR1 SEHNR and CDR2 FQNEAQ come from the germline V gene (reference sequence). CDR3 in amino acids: CASSFPEREGPTGELFF. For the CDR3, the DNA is TGTGCCAGCAGCTTTCCGGAGCGGGAGGGCCCCACCGGGGAGCTGTTTTTT.